This passage covers 4 T cell receptor beta chains from one sample sequenced in a study of T-cell reconstitution after alpha-beta-depleted transplantation in children listed by TCRdb under 2016. The sample's treatment or condition label, in plain terms: allogeneic hematopoietic cell transplantation with graft depleted of TCRalphabeta T cells and CD19 B cells. The library was obtained by PCR. Sequencing instrument: Illumina HiSeq 2500. TCR libraries were prepared with molecular barcoding, using unique molecular identifiers to normalize TCRbeta repertoire quantification. TCRdb itself trimmed the public reads at Q25 with fastp, ran MiXCR and retained productive beta chains. Merged by CDR3 protein, the rows form single entries marked with the most common genes and DNA. This sample is represented by approximately 1,000,000 distinct CDR3 sequences; about 26% of them were singletons. The ten largest clones capture over 25% of the sample.

The starting material was PBMCs, mostly from graft donor cells, obtained 360 days after TCRalphabeta/CD19-depleted stem cell transplant. The receptor set was obtained from a boy younger than two who had a stem cell transplant for SCID, so the T cells may come from the graft donor.

The V call is TRBV6-1, the J call TRBJ1-5, with D possibly TRBD1 on 6 matching bases. Germline CDR1 and CDR2: MNHNS and SASEGT. This CDR3 has 13 residues. With 8 bases removed from V and 6 bases from J, the gap between germline ends came to 14 bases. CDR3 sequence reads: CASGLSGVQPQHF. The CDR3, as DNA: TGTGCCAGCGGCTTGTCAGGGGTTCAGCCCCAGCATTTT.

This clonotype was counted a few times. The J gene is TRBJ2-5, the V gene TRBV5-1; maybe TRBD2 (6 bases). CDR1 is SGHRS, CDR2 YFSETQ, per germline. The CDR3 runs to 17 residues. Trimming cost V 4 bases and J 1 base, with 20 bases left between them. This CDR3 is CASSPDPGTLFQETQYF. The CDR3 DNA sequence: TGCGCCAGCAGCCCAGACCCGGGGACTCTTTTCCAAGAGACCCAGTACTTC.

This clonotype was detected ten times or more. J is TRBJ2-5 and V is TRBV5-1; maybe TRBD2 (5 bases). Germline V gene lookup returns CDR1 SGHRS and CDR2 YFSETQ. V was trimmed by 5 bases and J by 4 bases, leaving 18 bases between them. The CDR3 covers 15 residues. The CDR3 spells CASSPGVLGRETQYF. In DNA form, the CDR3 reads TGCGCCAGCAGTCCCGGGGTATTGGGGAGAGAGACCCAGTACTTC.

This clonotype has only a few counts. The chain combines TRBV5-1 with TRBJ2-1, with unresolved D. V was pared by 0 bases and J by 10 bases, with 8 bases between. The CDR3 sequence is 12 residues long. The germline gives CDR1 SGHRS, CDR2 YFSETQ. This CDR3 is CASSLAETEQFF. As DNA, the CDR3 is TGCGCCAGCAGCTTGGCGGAGACAGAGCAGTTCTTC.